This TCR beta chain appears in the sequencing data of a study of T cell repertoires in cytomegalovirus infection. The overall study: It can be stated that public TCR beta signatures indicated CMV infection as well as a matching HLA type.

Regarding this clonotype: Its antigen is unknown.

TCRdb independently ran MiXCR on the reads; one entry per CDR3 protein. The sample consists of about 460,000 distinct CDR3 sequences, around 11% of them appearing once. Notes on the study in general: Cumulative frequency of public TCR beta families picked out carriers of CMV plus the relevant HLA. HLA-C-restricted, CMV-specific TCR beta clonotypes were dominant ex vivo.

The specimen was PBMCs. This clonotype was sampled from a human donor in good health (CMV status not recorded). Some clones in this sample may be carry-over from other donors' samples.

The CDR3 region is CASSPSGGVGRNEQFF. CDR3 bases: TGTGCCAGCAGCCCCTCGGGAGGGGTCGGGCGCAATGAGCAGTTCTTC. The chain combines TRBV9 with TRBJ2-1; TRBD2 agrees at 8 bases. V was pared by 4 bases and J by 6 bases, with 12 bases of the junction left unmatched. The CDR3 totals 16 residues. Germline V gives CDR1 SGDLS, CDR2 YYNGEE.